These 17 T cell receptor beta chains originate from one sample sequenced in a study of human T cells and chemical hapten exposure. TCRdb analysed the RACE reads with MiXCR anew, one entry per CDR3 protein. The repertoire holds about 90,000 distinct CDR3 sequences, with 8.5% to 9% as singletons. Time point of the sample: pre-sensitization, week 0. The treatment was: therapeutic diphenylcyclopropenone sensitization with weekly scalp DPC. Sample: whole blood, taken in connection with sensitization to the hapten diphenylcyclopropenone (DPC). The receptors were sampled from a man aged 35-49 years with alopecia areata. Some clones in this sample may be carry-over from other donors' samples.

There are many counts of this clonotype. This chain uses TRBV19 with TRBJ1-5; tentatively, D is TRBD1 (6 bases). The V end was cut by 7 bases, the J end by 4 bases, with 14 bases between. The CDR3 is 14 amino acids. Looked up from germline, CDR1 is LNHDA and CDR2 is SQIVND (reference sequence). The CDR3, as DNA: TGTGCCAGTACGGGGGGGCACGGGAATCAGCCCCAGCATTTT. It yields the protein CASTGGHGNQPQHF.

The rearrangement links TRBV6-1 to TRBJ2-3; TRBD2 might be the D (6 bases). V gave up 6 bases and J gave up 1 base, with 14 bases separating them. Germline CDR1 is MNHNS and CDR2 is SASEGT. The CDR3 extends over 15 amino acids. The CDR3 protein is CASSRSERGTDTQYF. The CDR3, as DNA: TGTGCCAGCAGCCGTAGCGAGCGGGGCACAGATACGCAGTATTTT.

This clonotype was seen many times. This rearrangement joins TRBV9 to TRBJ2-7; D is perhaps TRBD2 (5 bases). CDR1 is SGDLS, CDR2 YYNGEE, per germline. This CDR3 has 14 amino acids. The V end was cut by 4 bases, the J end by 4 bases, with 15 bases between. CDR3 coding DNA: TGTGCCAGCAGCCCCGAGGGCGTTTGGTACGAGCAGTACGTC. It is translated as CASSPEGVWYEQYV.

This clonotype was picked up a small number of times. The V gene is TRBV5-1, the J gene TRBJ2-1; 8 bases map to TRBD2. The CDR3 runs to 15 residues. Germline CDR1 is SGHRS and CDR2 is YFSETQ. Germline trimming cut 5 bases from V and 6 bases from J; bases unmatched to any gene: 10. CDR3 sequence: CASSQAGVRGNEQFF. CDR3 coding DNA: TGCGCCAGCAGTCAAGCGGGAGTGCGGGGCAATGAGCAGTTCTTC.

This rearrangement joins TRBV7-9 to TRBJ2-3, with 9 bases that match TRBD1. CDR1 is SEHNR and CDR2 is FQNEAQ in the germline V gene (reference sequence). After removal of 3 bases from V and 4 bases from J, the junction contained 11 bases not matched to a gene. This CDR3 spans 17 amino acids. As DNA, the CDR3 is TGTGCCAGCAGCTTGGGACAGGGTATGGGGTATGCAGATACGCAGTATTTT. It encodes CASSLGQGMGYADTQYF.

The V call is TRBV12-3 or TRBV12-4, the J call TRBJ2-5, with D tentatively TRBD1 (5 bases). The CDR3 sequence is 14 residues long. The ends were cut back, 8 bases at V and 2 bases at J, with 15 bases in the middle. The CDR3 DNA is TGTGCCAGCTCCTTTTCGACAGCGCAAGAGACCCAGTACTTC. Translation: CASSFSTAQETQYF.

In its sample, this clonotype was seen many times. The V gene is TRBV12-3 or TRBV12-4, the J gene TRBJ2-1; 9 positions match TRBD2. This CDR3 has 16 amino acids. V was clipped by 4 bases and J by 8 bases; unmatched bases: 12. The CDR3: CASSYAENSGSDEQFF. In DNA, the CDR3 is TGTGCCAGCAGTTACGCGGAAAATAGCGGGAGTGATGAGCAGTTCTTC.

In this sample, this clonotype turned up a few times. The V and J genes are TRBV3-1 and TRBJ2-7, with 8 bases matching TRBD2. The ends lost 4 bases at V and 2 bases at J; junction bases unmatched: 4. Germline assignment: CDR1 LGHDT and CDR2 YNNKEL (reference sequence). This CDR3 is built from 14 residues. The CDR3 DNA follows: TGTGCCAGCAGCCTACTAGCGGTCCCCTACGAGCAGTACTTC. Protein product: CASSLLAVPYEQYF.

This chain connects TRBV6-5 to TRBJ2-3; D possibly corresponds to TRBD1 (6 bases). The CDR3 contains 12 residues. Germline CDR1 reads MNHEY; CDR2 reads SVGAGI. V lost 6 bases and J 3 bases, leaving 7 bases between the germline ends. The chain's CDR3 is CASRQGTDTQYF. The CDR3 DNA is TGTGCCAGCAGGCAGGGGACAGATACGCAGTATTTT.

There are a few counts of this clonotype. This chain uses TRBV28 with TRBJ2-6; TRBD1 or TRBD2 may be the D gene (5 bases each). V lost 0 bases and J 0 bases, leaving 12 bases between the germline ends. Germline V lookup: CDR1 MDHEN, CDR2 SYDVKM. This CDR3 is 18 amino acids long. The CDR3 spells CASSLWRDGFSGANVLTF. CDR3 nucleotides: TGTGCCAGCAGTTTATGGAGGGACGGATTCTCTGGGGCCAACGTCCTGACTTTC. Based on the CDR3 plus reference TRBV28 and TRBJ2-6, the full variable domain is DVKVTQSSRYLVKRTGEKVFLECVQDMDHENMFWYRQDPGLGLRLIYFSYDVKMKEKGDIPEGYSVSREKKERFSLILESASTNQTSMYLCASSLWRDGFSGANVLTFGAGSRLTVL.

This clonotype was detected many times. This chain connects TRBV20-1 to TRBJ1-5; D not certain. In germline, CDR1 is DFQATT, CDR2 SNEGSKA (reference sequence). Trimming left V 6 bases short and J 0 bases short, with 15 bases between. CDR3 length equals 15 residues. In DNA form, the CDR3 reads TGCAGTGCAAAGACTCAAGAACCTAGCAATCAGCCCCAGCATTTT. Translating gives CSAKTQEPSNQPQHF.

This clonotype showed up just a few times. CDR3 sequence (DNA): TGTGCCAGCAGCTTGAGTCCTTTCACAGATACGCAGTATTTT. Translated, it gives CASSLSPFTDTQYF. The rearrangement uses TRBV5-4 and TRBJ2-3; D is undetermined. The CDR3 spans 14 residues. Germline loops: CDR1 SGHNT, CDR2 YYREEE (reference sequence). The V and J ends lost 1 base and 2 bases respectively, with 8 bases between them. The full variable domain, its missing parts supplied by reference TRBV5-4 and TRBJ2-3, is ETGVTQSPTHLIKTRGQQVTLRCSSQSGHNTVSWYQQALGQGPQFIFQYYREEENGRGNFPPRFSGLQFPNYSSELNVNALELDDSALYLCASSLSPFTDTQYFGPGTRLTVL.

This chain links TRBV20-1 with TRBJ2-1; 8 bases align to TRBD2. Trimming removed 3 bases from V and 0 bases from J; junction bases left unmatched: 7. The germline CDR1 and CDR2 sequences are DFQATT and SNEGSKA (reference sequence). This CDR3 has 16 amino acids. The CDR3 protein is CSARWGSGGSYNEQFF. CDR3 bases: TGCAGTGCTAGGTGGGGCAGCGGGGGCTCCTACAATGAGCAGTTCTTC.

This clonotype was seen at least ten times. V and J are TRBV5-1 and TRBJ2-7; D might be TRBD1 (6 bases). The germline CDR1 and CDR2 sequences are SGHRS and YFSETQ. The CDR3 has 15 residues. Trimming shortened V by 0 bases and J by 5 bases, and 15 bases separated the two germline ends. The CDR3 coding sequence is TGCGCCAGCAGCTTGGGGCAGGGGATTGTTGACGAGCAGTACTTC. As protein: CASSLGQGIVDEQYF.

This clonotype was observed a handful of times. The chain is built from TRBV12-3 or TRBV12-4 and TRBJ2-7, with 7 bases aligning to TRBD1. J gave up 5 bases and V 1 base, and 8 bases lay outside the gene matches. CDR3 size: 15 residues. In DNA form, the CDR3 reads TGTGCCAGCAGTTTAGTTGCGACAGGGAAGAACGAGCAGTACTTC. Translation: CASSLVATGKNEQYF.

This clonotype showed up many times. The DNA for the CDR3 is TGTGCCACCTCTTCGGCTGGAAACACCATATATTTT. Translation: CATSSAGNTIYF. This rearrangement joins TRBV6-5 to TRBJ1-3; no clear D gene. The CDR3 sequence is 12 residues long. V lost 10 bases and J 2 bases, leaving 9 bases between the germline ends. Germline V CDR1 and CDR2: MNHEY, SVGAGI.

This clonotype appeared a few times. The CDR3 sequence: CATGTGLAGSEQYF. The CDR3 DNA follows: TGTGCCACGGGTACCGGACTAGCGGGAAGCGAGCAGTACTTC. The rearrangement uses TRBV7-2 and TRBJ2-7, with 12 bases lining up with TRBD2. J lost 6 bases, V lost 10 bases, and 10 bases had no gene match. Germline V gene data show CDR1 as SGHTA and CDR2 as FQGNSA. The CDR3 loop spans 14 amino acids.